A single sample gave rise to the 5 T cell receptor beta chains below, sequenced in a study of blood T cell repertoires in COVID-19. The method was immunoSEQ multiplex PCR; TCRdb's version includes in-frame clones alone and lacks a portion of them. The table lists fewer than 400,000 clones, roughly 90% of them singletons. The sequencing sample was made of peripheral blood. All receptors come from a woman in her twenties or thirties with COVID-19, enrolled during active disease.

This chain joins TRBV4-2 and TRBJ1-3; D call uncertain. Trimming stripped 1 base from V and 0 bases from J, with 10 bases between. This CDR3 has 16 residues. Germline CDR1 reads LGHNA; CDR2 reads YNFKEQ. The DNA for the CDR3 is TGTGCCAGCAGCCAAGCGGTCCGGGACTCTGGAAACACCATATATTTT. It encodes CASSQAVRDSGNTIYF.

The chain uses TRBV2 and TRBJ1-2; D not certain. The V gene's germline CDR1 is SNHLY and CDR2 FYNNEI. The CDR3 is made up of 13 amino acids. V lost 1 base and J 8 bases, leaving 11 bases between the germline ends. Here the CDR3 reads CASSEVRERGYTF. The CDR3 nucleotides are TGTGCCAGCAGTGAAGTGAGGGAAAGGGGCTACACCTTC.

In DNA form, the CDR3 reads TGTGCCAGCAGTTCCGGGACAGGAGGTGAAAAACTGTTTTTT. Residues: CASSSGTGGEKLFF. V and J are TRBV6-5 and TRBJ1-4; 8 nucleotides match TRBD1. CDR3 length equals 14 residues. V lost 4 bases and J lost 7; bases outside the gene matches: 5. CDR1 and CDR2 (germline): MNHEY, SVGAGI.

The chain joins TRBV11-1 to TRBJ2-2; 7 positions agree with TRBD2. V was clipped by 1 base and J by 2 bases; unmatched bases: 4. The CDR3 is 16 residues long. Germline V gene data show CDR1 as SGHAT and CDR2 as FQDESV (reference sequence). CDR3 amino acids: CASSLGEGRNTGELFF. Here the CDR3 DNA reads TGTGCCAGCAGCTTAGGGGAGGGAAGAAACACCGGGGAGCTGTTTTTT.

The rearrangement joins TRBV19 to TRBJ1-1; D not certain. Between the trimmed V and J ends, which lost 3 bases and 7 bases, there was a span of 9 bases. In germline, CDR1 is LNHDA, CDR2 SQIVND (reference sequence). The CDR3 is 12 residues long. In DNA, the CDR3 is TGTGCCAGTAGTATGGGGAGGCTTGAAGCTTTCTTT. As protein: CASSMGRLEAFF. Drawing the rest from reference TRBV19 and TRBJ1-1, the complete variable domain is DGGITQSPKYLFRKEGQNVTLSCEQNLNHDAMYWYRQDPGQGLRLIYYSQIVNDFQKGDIAEGYSVSREKKESFPLTVTSAQKNPTAFYLCASSMGRLEAFFGQGTRLTVV.